The clone carrying this T cell receptor beta chain is judged large. This specimen comes from a study of CD4 and CD8 cells across lung adenocarcinoma regions. MiXCR, applied by TCRdb to the PCR reads, yields one record per CDR3 protein. Of about 3,700 distinct CDR3 sequences in the sample, roughly half were seen once. Localized lung adenocarcinoma, a non-small cell lung cancer, affected the donors. The trim removed 6 bases at V and 0 bases at J, leaving 3 bases unmatched. Germline V gene lookup returns CDR1 MGHRA and CDR2 YSYEKL. This CDR3 is built from 15 residues. The TCR was taken from a female donor with lung adenocarcinoma. The CD4 and CD8 labels of this study may be unreliable. The sample taken for sequencing was CD4+ T cells from the margin of a lung tumor. V is TRBV4-1 and J is TRBJ2-3; 10 nucleotides align to TRBD2. CDR3 loop: CASSEAGGSTDTQYF. For the CDR3, the DNA is TGCGCCAGCAGTGAAGCGGGAGGGAGCACAGATACGCAGTATTTT.